These 7 T cell receptor beta chains were all obtained from the same sample, sequenced in a study of PD-L1 blockade in urothelial cancer. The repertoire was sequenced with immunoSEQ multiplex PCR; TCRdb's copy has only in-frame clones and lacks some. The sample lists 60,000 or so clones, roughly 87% occurring once. Specimen: PBMCs, collected around atezolizumab (anti-PD-L1) treatment. These receptors all stem from a man between 65 and 85 years old with urothelial cancer.

The sample holds a few counts of this clone. V is TRBV10-2 and J is TRBJ1-3, with a tentative D call TRBD1 (5 bases). Between the trimmed V and J ends, which lost 3 bases and 3 bases, there was a span of 12 bases. The CDR3 runs 15 residues. CDR1 is WSHSY and CDR2 is SAAADI in the germline V gene. CDR3: CASSDRGLRGNTIYF. The CDR3 DNA follows: TGCGCCAGCAGTGATAGGGGACTTCGTGGAAACACCATATATTTT.

The chain couples TRBV10-3 to TRBJ2-7, with D tentatively TRBD2 (6 bases). The CDR3 is made up of 12 amino acids. With 10 bases removed from V and 6 bases from J, the gap between germline ends came to 16 bases. Germline CDR1 is ENHRY and CDR2 is SYGVKD. The CDR3, as DNA: TGTGCCACGAGGGTGGAGGGGATCGAGCAGTACTTC. Protein product: CATRVEGIEQYF.

The rearrangement links TRBV28 to TRBJ1-3; 7 bases line up with TRBD1. Germline trimming cut 4 bases from V and 0 bases from J; bases unmatched to any gene: 9. CDR1 and CDR2 from the germline V gene are MDHEN and SYDVKM. This CDR3 spans 17 amino acids. CDR3 in DNA: TGTGCCAGCAGTTCCGGTTTGGCAGGGGGCTCTGGAAACACCATATATTTT. This encodes CASSSGLAGGSGNTIYF. Full variable domain (missing parts from reference TRBV28 and TRBJ1-3): DVKVTQSSRYLVKRTGEKVFLECVQDMDHENMFWYRQDPGLGLRLIYFSYDVKMKEKGDIPEGYSVSREKKERFSLILESASTNQTSMYLCASSSGLAGGSGNTIYFGEGSWLTVV.

This chain joins TRBV5-1 and TRBJ2-1, with 9 bases aligning to TRBD1. The germline gives CDR1 SGHRS, CDR2 YFSETQ. The CDR3 contains 15 residues. V shed 4 bases, J shed 7 bases, and the junction held 9 bases outside the gene matches. In DNA form, the CDR3 reads TGCGCCAGCAGCACCCGGACAGGGGTTCTGAATGAGCAGTTCTTC. Translation: CASSTRTGVLNEQFF.

In this sample, this clone turned up a few times. The V call is TRBV10-3, the J call TRBJ2-7, with D tentatively TRBD1 (6 bases). Per the germline V gene, CDR1 is ENHRY and CDR2 is SYGVKD. This CDR3 has 13 amino acids. The ends were cut back, 0 bases at V and 6 bases at J, with 9 bases in the middle. The CDR3 here is CAISESQGFEQYF. CDR3 nucleotide sequence: TGTGCCATCAGTGAGTCGCAGGGGTTCGAGCAGTACTTC.

The chain links TRBV10-3 to TRBJ2-1; TRBD2 matches 13 bases. The CDR3 runs to 15 residues. V was pared by 6 bases and J by 4 bases, with 3 bases of the junction left unmatched. In germline, CDR1 is ENHRY, CDR2 SYGVKD. The chain's CDR3 is CAIRELAGGYNEQFF. The CDR3 DNA is TGTGCCATCAGGGAACTAGCGGGAGGGTACAATGAGCAGTTCTTC.

This clone was seen just once. The chain is built from TRBV11-3 and TRBJ2-3; a weak D match, TRBD2 (6 bases). Per germline, CDR1 SGHNT and CDR2 YENEEA. Trimming pared 5 bases from V and 10 bases from J, leaving 16 bases between. The CDR3 contains 13 residues. Here the CDR3 DNA reads TGTGCCAGCAGCCCTGTGACGGGGGTTCCGCAGTATTTT. This gives the protein CASSPVTGVPQYF.